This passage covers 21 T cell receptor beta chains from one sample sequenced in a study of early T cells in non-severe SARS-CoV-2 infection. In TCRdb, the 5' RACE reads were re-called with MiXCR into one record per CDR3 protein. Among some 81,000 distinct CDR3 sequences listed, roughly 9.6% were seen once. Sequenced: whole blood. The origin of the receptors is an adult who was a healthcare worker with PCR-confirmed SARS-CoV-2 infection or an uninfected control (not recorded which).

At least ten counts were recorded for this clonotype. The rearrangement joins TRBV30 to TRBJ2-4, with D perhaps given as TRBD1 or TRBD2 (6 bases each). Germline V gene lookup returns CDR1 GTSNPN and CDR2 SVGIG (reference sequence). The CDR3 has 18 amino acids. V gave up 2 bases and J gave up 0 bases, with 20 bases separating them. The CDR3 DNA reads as TGTGCCTGGAGTAGAGGGGGGAGCGCAAGCCTAGCCAAAAACATTCAGTACTTC. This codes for CAWSRGGSASLAKNIQYF.

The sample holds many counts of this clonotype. The CDR3 coding sequence is TGCGCCAGCAGTCAAGACTTGAGCAATCAGCCCCAGCATTTT. The encoded protein is CASSQDLSNQPQHF. J is TRBJ1-5 and V is TRBV23-1; no firm D call. TRBV23-1 is an ORF, and what it does is uncertain. The germline V and J ends were trimmed by 2 bases and 1 base, with 6 bases remaining between them. The CDR3 runs to 14 residues.

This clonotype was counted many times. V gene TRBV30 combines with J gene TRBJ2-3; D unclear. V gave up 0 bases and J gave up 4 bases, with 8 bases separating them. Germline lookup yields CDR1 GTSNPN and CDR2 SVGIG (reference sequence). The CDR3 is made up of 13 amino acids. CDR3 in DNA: TGTGCCTGGAGTGTGGGGTTTTCAGATACGCAGTATTTT. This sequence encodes CAWSVGFSDTQYF.

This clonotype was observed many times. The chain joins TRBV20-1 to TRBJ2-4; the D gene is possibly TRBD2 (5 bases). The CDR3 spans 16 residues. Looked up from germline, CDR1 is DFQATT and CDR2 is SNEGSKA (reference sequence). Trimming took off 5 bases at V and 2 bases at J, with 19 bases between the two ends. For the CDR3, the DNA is TGCAGTGCTCCCCGTCCCGGAGGCTCTTCCAAAAACATTCAGTACTTC. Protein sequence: CSAPRPGGSSKNIQYF.

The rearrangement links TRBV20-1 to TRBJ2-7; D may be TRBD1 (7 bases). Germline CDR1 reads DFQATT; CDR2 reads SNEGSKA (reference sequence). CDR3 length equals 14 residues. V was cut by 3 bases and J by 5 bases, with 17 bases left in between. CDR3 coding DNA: TGCAGTGCTAGCCCGAGGGCAGGGGGGCACGAGCAGTACTTC. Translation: CSASPRAGGHEQYF.

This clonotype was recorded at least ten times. Here the CDR3 reads CASSLYLYEQYF. CDR3 bases: TGTGCCAGCAGCTTATACCTCTACGAGCAGTACTTC. The genes are TRBV7-2 and TRBJ2-7; D unresolved. Germline lookup yields CDR1 SGHTA and CDR2 FQGNSA. The ends were cut back, 2 bases at V and 3 bases at J, with 5 bases in the middle. The CDR3 runs to 12 residues.

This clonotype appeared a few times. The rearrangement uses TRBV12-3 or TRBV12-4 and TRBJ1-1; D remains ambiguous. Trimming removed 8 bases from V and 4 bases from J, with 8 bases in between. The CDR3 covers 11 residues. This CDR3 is CASGSVTEAFF. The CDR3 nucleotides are TGTGCCAGCGGCTCAGTCACTGAAGCTTTCTTT.

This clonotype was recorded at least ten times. CDR3 coding DNA: TGCAGTGCGAAGCCGGGAGATGAAAAACTGTTTTTT. Amino acid sequence: CSAKPGDEKLFF. The J gene is TRBJ1-4, the V gene TRBV20-1; D remains unclear. The germline V and J ends were trimmed by 6 bases and 6 bases, with 11 bases remaining between them. The CDR3 covers 12 residues. Germline V CDR1 and CDR2: DFQATT, SNEGSKA (reference sequence).

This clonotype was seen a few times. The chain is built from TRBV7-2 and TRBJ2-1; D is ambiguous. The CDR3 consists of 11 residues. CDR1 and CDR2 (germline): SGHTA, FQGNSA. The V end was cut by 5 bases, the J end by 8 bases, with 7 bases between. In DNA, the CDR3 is TGTGCCAGCAGCATCACGGATGAGCAGTTCTTC. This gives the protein CASSITDEQFF.

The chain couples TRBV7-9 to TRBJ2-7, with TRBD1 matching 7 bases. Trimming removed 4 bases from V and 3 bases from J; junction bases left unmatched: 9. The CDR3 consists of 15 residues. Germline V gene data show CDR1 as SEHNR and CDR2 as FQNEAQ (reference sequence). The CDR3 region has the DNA TGTGCCAGCAGCTCCTACAGGGGACCTCACTACGAGCAGTACTTC. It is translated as CASSSYRGPHYEQYF.

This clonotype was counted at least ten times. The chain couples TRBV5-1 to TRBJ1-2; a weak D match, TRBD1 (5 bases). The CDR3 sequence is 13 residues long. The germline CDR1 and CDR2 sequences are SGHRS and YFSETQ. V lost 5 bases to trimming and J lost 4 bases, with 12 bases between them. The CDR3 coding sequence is TGCGCCAGCAGTACCGACAGTAGCTATGGCTACACCTTC. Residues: CASSTDSSYGYTF.

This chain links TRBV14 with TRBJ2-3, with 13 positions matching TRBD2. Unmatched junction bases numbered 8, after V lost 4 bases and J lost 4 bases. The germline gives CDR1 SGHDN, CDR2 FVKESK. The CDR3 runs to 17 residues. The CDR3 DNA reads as TGTGCCAGCAGCCCGCACCTGACTAGCGGGAGGTCAGATACGCAGTATTTT. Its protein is CASSPHLTSGRSDTQYF.

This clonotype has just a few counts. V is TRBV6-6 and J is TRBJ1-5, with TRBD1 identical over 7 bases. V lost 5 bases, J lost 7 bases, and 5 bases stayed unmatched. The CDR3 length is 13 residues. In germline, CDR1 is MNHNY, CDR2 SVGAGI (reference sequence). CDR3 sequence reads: CASSLPTGQPQHF. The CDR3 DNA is TGTGCCAGCAGTCTGCCGACAGGGCAGCCCCAGCATTTT.

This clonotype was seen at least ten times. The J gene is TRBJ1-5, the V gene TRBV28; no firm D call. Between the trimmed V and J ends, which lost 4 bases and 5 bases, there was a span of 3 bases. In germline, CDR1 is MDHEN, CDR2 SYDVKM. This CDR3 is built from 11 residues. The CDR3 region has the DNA TGTGCCAGCAGTTCTGATCAGCCCCAGCATTTT. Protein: CASSSDQPQHF.

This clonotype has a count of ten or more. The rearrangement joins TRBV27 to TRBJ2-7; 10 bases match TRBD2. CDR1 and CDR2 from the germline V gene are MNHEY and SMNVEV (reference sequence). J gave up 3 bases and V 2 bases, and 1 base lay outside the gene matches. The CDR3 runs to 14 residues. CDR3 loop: CASSLLAGDYEQYF. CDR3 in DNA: TGTGCCAGCAGTTTACTAGCGGGAGACTACGAGCAGTACTTC.

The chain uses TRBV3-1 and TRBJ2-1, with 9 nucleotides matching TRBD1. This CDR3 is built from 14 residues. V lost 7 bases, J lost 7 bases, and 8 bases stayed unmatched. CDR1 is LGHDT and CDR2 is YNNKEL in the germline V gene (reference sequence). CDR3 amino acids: CASNAGTGKNEQFF. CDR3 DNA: TGTGCCAGCAACGCCGGGACAGGGAAAAATGAGCAGTTCTTC.

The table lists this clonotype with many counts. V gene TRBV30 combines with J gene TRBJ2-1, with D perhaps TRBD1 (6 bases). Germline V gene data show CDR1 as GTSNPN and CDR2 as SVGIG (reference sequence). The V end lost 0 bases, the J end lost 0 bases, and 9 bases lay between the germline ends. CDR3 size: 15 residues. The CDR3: CAWSVQGGSYNEQFF. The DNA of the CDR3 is TGTGCCTGGAGTGTACAGGGTGGCTCCTACAATGAGCAGTTCTTC.

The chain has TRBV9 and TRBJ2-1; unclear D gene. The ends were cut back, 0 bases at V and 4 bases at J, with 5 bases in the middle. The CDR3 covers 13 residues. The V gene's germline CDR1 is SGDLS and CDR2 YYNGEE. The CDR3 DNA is TGTGCCAGCAGCGTAGCTTTTTACAATGAGCAGTTCTTC. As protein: CASSVAFYNEQFF.

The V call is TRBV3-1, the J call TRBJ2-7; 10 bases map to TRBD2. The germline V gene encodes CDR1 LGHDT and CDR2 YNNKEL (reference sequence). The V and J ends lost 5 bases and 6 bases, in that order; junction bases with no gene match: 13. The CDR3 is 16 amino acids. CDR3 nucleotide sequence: TGTGCCAGCAGCTACCCATCTCTAGCGGGAGAGCGCGAGCAGTACTTC. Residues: CASSYPSLAGEREQYF.

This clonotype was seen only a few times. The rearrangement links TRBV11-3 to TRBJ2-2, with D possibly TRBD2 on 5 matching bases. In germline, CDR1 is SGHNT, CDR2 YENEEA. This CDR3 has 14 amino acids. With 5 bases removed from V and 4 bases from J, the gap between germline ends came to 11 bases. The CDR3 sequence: CASSREGFTGELFF. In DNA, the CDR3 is TGTGCCAGCAGCCGCGAGGGTTTCACCGGGGAGCTGTTTTTT.

The CDR3 coding sequence is TGCGCCAGCAGCCCAGGGACTAGCGGAGATACGCAGTATTTT. Its protein is CASSPGTSGDTQYF. V and J are TRBV5-1 and TRBJ2-3; 11 positions agree with TRBD2. CDR1 is SGHRS, CDR2 YFSETQ, per germline. The V gene end was trimmed by 4 bases and the J gene end by 5 bases; junction bases not matched to a gene: 3. This CDR3 has 14 amino acids.